The text below deals with one T cell receptor beta chain. This CDR3 has 12 amino acids. V shed 7 bases, J shed 8 bases, and the junction held 10 bases outside the gene matches. Looked up from germline, CDR1 is SQVTM and CDR2 is ANQGSEA. TCRdb reanalysed the RT-PCR reads using MiXCR and keeps one entry per CDR3 protein. The sample gives about 680,000 distinct CDR3 sequences, about 14% of which show up once; 3% to 4.5% is in the top ten. Sequencing was carried out using memory CD4+ T cells from blood. The chain combines TRBV29-1 with TRBJ1-1; TRBD1 agrees at 7 bases. The sequence was obtained from a female donor in good health, serving as a healthy control. The CDR3 coding sequence is TGCAGCGGGGGGGACAGAGCCTCGGAAGCTTTCTTT. It codes for CSGGDRASEAFF.